Detailed here is one T cell receptor (beta chain). Its antigen is currently unknown. This specimen comes from a study of vaccination effects on CD4 cells after COVID-19. The wider study: Samples were given by two convalescent patients 16 days and one week before vaccination.

With the ViraFEST assay, the study expanded antigen-specific CD4+ T cells using viral peptide pools, then sequenced them. Scientists isolated CD4+ T cells after a roughly 9-day culture period ended. The person had PCR-confirmed SARS-CoV-2 infection between March and December 2020. PBMC cultures contained two million cells per well, 8.5 to 10 IU/ml IL-2 and roughly 10 ug/ml peptides. Half the medium was replaced with IL-2 medium on days 3 and 7. Measured with immunoSEQ multiplex PCR; TCRdb has only the in-frame clones, and not every one. This table holds 40,000 to 50,000 clones, roughly four fifths found once. The CDR3 totals 17 residues. V was clipped by 0 bases and J by 6 bases; unmatched bases: 10. Germline V CDR1 and CDR2: LGHNA, YNFKEQ.

V is TRBV4-2 and J is TRBJ2-1; 8 nucleotides match TRBD1. The TCR was taken from a human donor who had a prior SARS-CoV-2 infection. Sample: CD4+ T cells from PBMCs cultured with a peptide pool, taken before COVID-19 vaccination. In DNA form, the CDR3 reads TGTGCCAGCAGCCAAGAACCTTGGACAGGGTATGGCAATGAGCAGTTCTTC. Its protein product is CASSQEPWTGYGNEQFF.